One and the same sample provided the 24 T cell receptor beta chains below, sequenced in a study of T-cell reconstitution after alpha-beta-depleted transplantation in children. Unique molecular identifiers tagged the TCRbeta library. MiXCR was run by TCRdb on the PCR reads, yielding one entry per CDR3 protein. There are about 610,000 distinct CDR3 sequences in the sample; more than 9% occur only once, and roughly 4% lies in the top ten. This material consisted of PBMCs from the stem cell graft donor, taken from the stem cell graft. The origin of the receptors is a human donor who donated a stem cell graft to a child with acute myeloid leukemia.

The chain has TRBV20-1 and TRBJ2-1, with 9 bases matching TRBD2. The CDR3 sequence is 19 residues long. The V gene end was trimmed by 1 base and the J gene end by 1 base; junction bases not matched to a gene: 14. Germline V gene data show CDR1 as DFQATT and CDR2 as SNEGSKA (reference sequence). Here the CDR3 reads CSARGGSGSSLWSYNEQFF. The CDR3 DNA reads TGCAGTGCTAGAGGGGGTAGCGGGAGCTCCTTATGGTCCTACAATGAGCAGTTCTTC.

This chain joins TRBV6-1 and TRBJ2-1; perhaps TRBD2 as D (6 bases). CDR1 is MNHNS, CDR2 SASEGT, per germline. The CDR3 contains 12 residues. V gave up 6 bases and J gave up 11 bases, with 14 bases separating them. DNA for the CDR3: TGTGCCAGCAGCGGGGACTTTCCGAAGCAGTTCTTC. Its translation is CASSGDFPKQFF.

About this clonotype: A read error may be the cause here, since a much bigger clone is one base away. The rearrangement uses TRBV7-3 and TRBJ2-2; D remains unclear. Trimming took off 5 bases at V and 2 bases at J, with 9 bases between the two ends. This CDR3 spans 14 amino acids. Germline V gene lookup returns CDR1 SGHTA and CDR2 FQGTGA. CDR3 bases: TGTGCCAGCAGCCCTGACTCAAACACCGGGGAGCTGTTTTTT. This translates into CASSPDSNTGELFF.

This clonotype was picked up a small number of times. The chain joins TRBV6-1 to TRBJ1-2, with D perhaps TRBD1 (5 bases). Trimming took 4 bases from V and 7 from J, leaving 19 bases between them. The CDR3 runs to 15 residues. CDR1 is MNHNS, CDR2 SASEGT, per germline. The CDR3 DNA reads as TGTGCCAGCAGTGGGGTCGTGGGGGGAGTGAGTGGCTACACCTTC. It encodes CASSGVVGGVSGYTF.

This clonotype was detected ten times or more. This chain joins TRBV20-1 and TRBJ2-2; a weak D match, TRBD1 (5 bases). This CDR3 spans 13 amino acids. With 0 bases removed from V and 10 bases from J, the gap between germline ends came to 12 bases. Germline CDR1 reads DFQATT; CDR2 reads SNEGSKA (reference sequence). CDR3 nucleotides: TGCAGTGCTAGAGATATACAGGTCGAGGAGCTGTTTTTT. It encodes CSARDIQVEELFF.

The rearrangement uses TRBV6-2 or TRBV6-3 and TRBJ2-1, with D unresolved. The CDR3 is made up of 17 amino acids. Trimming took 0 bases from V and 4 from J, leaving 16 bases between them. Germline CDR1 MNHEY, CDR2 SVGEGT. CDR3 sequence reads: CASSYSSAAVNYNEQFF. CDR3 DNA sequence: TGTGCCAGCAGTTACTCGAGTGCGGCGGTGAATTACAATGAGCAGTTCTTC.

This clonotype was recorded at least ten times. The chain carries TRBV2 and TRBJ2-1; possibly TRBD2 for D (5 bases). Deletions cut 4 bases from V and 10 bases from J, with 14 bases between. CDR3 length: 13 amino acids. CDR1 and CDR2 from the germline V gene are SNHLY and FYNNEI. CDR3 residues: CASSAQGLAEQFF. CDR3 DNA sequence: TGTGCCAGCAGTGCCCAAGGACTTGCCGAGCAGTTCTTC.

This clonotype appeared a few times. CDR3 DNA sequence: TGTGCCAGCAGCCAAAGAGGGGGGACTAATGAAAAACTGTTTTTT. It specifies CASSQRGGTNEKLFF. This rearrangement joins TRBV7-9 to TRBJ1-4, with a possible D match to TRBD1 (6 bases). Germline CDR1 and CDR2: SEHNR and FQNEAQ (reference sequence). Between the trimmed V and J ends, which lost 5 bases and 2 bases, there was a span of 12 bases. The CDR3 extends over 15 amino acids.

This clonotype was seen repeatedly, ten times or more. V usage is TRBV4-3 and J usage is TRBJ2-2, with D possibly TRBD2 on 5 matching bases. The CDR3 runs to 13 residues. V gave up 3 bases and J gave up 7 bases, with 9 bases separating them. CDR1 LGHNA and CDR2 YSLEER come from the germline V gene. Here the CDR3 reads CASSQGRGGELFF. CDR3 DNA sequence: TGCGCCAGCAGCCAGGGGAGAGGCGGGGAGCTGTTTTTT.

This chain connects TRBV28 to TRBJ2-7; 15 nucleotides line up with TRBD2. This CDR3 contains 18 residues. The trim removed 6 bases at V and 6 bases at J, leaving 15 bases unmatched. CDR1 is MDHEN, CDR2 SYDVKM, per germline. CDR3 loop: CASSLRTGLAGGGGEQYF. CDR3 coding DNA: TGTGCCAGCAGCCTAAGGACAGGACTAGCGGGAGGGGGCGGCGAGCAGTACTTC.

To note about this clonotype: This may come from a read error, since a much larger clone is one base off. CDR3 protein: CAGQTATLYEQYF. The CDR3 region has the DNA TGTGCCGGTCAGACAGCGACCCTCTACGAGCAGTACTTC. The V gene is TRBV12-3 or TRBV12-4, the J gene TRBJ2-7; possibly TRBD1 for D (5 bases). This CDR3 is 13 amino acids long. The germline V and J ends were trimmed by 11 bases and 3 bases, with 17 bases remaining between them.

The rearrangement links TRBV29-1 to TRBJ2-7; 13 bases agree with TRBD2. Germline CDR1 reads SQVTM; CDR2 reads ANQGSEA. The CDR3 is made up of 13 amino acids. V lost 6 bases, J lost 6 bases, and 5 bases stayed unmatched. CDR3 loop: CSVWTSGSSEQYF. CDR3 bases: TGCAGCGTCTGGACTAGCGGGAGTTCCGAGCAGTACTTC.

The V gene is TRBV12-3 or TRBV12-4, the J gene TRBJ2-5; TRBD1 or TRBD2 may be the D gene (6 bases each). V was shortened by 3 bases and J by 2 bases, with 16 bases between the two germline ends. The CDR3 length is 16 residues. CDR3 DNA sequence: TGTGCCAGCAGTTTTGGAGGGGGAGTTCAACAAGAGACCCAGTACTTC. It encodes CASSFGGGVQQETQYF.

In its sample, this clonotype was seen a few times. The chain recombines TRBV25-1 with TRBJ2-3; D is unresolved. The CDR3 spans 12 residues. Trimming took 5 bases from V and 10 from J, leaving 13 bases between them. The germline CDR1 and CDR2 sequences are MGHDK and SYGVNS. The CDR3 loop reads CASSQLPTAQYF. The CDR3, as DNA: TGTGCCAGCAGTCAGCTTCCCACGGCGCAGTATTTT.

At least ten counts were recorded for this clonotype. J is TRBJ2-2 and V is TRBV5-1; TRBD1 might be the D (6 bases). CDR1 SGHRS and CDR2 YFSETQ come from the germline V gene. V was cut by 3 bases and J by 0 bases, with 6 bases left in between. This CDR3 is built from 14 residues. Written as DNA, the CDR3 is TGCGCCAGCAGCTGGACAGCGAACACCGGGGAGCTGTTTTTT. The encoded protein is CASSWTANTGELFF.

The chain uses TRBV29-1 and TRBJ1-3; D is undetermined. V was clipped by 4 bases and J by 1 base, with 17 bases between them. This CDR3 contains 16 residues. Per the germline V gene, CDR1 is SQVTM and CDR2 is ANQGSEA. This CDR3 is CSVGQVVGESGNTIYF. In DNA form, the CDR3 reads TGCAGCGTTGGGCAGGTCGTAGGAGAGTCTGGAAACACCATATATTTT.

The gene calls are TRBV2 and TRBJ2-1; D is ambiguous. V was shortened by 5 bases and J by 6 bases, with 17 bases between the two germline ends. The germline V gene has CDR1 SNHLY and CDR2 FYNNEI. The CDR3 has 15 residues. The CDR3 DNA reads TGTGCCAGCAGTCCCAGTTCCAGGAGCGTCAATGAGCAGTTCTTC. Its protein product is CASSPSSRSVNEQFF.

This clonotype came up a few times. CDR3 nucleotide sequence: TGTGCCAGCAGTGACTCTGGAGGGTCGCAGTATTTT. This encodes CASSDSGGSQYF. V gene TRBV6-4 combines with J gene TRBJ2-3, with a possible D match to TRBD2 (6 bases). The V end was cut by 0 bases, the J end by 10 bases, with 8 bases between. Germline V CDR1 and CDR2: MRHNA, SNTAGT. This CDR3 region has 12 residues.

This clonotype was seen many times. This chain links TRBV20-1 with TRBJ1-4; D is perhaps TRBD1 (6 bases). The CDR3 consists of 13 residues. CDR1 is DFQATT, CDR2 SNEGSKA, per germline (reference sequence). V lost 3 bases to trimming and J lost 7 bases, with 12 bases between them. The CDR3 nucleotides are TGCAGTGCTAGGGACAGCAATACTGAAAAACTGTTTTTT. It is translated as CSARDSNTEKLFF.

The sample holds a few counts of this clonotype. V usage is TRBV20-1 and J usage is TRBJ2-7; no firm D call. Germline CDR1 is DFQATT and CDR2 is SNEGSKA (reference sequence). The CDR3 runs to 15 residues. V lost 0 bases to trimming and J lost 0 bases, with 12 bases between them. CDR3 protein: CSARDLWVDSYEQYF. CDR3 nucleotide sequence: TGCAGTGCTAGAGATCTGTGGGTCGACTCCTACGAGCAGTACTTC.

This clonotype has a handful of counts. The CDR3 is CASSPVQGYTEAFF. The CDR3 nucleotides read TGTGCCAGCAGCCCCGTGCAGGGGTACACTGAAGCTTTCTTT. V is TRBV6-1 and J is TRBJ1-1, with D perhaps TRBD1 (6 bases). V gave up 6 bases and J gave up 3 bases, with 14 bases separating them. In germline, CDR1 is MNHNS, CDR2 SASEGT. The CDR3 length is 14 residues.

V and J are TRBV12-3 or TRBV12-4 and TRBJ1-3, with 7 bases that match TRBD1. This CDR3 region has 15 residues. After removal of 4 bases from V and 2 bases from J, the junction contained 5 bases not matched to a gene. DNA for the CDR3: TGTGCCAGCAGTTCAGGACAGGCTCCTGGAAACACCATATATTTT. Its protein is CASSSGQAPGNTIYF.

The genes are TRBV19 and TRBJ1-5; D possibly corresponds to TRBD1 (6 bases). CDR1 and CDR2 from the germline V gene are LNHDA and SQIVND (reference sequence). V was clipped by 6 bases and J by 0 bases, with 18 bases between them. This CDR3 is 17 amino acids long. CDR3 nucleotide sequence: TGTGCCAGTAGCCAAGGTGTGGGACACCATAGCAATCAGCCCCAGCATTTT. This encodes CASSQGVGHHSNQPQHF.

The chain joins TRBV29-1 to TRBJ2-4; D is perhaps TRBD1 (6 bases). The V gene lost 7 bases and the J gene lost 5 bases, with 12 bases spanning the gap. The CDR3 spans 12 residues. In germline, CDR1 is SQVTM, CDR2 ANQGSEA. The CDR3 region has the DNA TGCAGCGCAGGACAGTGGGAAAACATTCAGTACTTC. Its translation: CSAGQWENIQYF.